Shown below are 25 T cell receptor beta chains from a single sample sequenced in a study of T cells in Graves' hyperthyroidism and ophthalmopathy. Amplification targeted TCR beta CDR3 regions from RNA transcripts. TCR CDR3 underwent first-round RT-PCR with the HTBI primer set. TCRdb reprocessed the multiplex PCR reads with MiXCR, giving one entry per CDR3 protein. The sample contains 400,000 to 500,000 distinct CDR3 sequences, under 15% of which appear only once. The specimen was blood. Receptor source: a woman between 18 and 29 years old with Graves' hyperthyroidism.

CDR3 loop: CASSSGQGEKLFF. The CDR3 region has the DNA TGTGCCAGCAGCTCCGGACAGGGCGAAAAACTGTTTTTT. V and J are TRBV7-3 and TRBJ1-4; 8 bases map to TRBD1. The germline CDR1 and CDR2 sequences are SGHTA and FQGTGA. CDR3 size: 13 residues. After removal of 4 bases from V and 8 bases from J, the junction contained 3 bases not matched to a gene.

The rearrangement joins TRBV19 to TRBJ1-1; D is uncertain. The CDR3 is made up of 10 amino acids. With 7 bases removed from V and 8 bases from J, the gap between germline ends came to 8 bases. The germline V gene encodes CDR1 LNHDA and CDR2 SQIVND (reference sequence). Here the CDR3 reads CASKGKEAFF. The DNA for the CDR3 is TGTGCCAGTAAAGGGAAGGAAGCTTTCTTT.

This clonotype was counted between two and nine times. The chain joins TRBV6-1 to TRBJ1-1; 9 bases are a match to TRBD1. This CDR3 has 16 amino acids. Germline CDR1 is MNHNS and CDR2 is SASEGT. V lost 7 bases and J lost 5; bases outside the gene matches: 14. Here the CDR3 DNA reads TGTGCCAGCAACCGACAGGGGGTCGGCGAACGGACTGAAGCTTTCTTT. It yields the protein CASNRQGVGERTEAFF.

This clonotype has at least ten counts. The chain is built from TRBV27 and TRBJ2-1; D not resolved. Looked up from germline, CDR1 is MNHEY and CDR2 is SMNVEV (reference sequence). Trimming removed 3 bases at V and 4 bases at J, with 13 bases between. There are 15 residues in the CDR3. CDR3: CASSFWVGAYNEQFF. In DNA form, the CDR3 reads TGTGCCAGCAGTTTTTGGGTCGGTGCATACAATGAGCAGTTCTTC.

J is TRBJ2-7 and V is TRBV7-9; D is perhaps TRBD2 (6 bases). The V end was cut by 4 bases, the J end by 5 bases, with 9 bases between. CDR1 SEHNR and CDR2 FQNEAQ come from the germline V gene (reference sequence). The CDR3 runs 12 residues. Here the CDR3 DNA reads TGTGCCAGCAGCTGGGGGGTGGACGAGCAGTACGTC. Its translation is CASSWGVDEQYV.

The sample holds a few counts of this clonotype. The chain combines TRBV3-1 with TRBJ2-1, with TRBD2 matching over 9 bases. The CDR3 totals 13 residues. With V trimmed by 8 bases and J by 6 bases, 5 bases remained unmatched. Germline V CDR1 and CDR2: LGHDT, YNNKEL (reference sequence). The CDR3 sequence is CASAWTSVNEQFF. CDR3 coding DNA: TGTGCCAGCGCCTGGACTAGCGTCAATGAGCAGTTCTTC.

The chain couples TRBV11-2 to TRBJ2-1, with D possibly TRBD1 on 6 matching bases. Trimming took off 1 base at V and 9 bases at J, with 16 bases between the two ends. The CDR3 totals 15 residues. The germline V gene has CDR1 SGHAT and CDR2 FQNNGV. The CDR3 reads CASSLAGDNNFEQFF. The CDR3 DNA follows: TGTGCCAGCAGCTTAGCCGGGGACAACAATTTTGAGCAGTTCTTC.

The chain carries TRBV7-9 and TRBJ2-1; perhaps TRBD1 as D (5 bases). Trimming took 1 base from V and 3 from J, leaving 10 bases between them. Germline V lookup: CDR1 SEHNR, CDR2 FQNEAQ (reference sequence). The CDR3 runs to 15 residues. The CDR3 loop is CASSLGLGDYNEQFF. In DNA form, the CDR3 reads TGTGCCAGCAGCTTAGGGCTAGGGGACTACAATGAGCAGTTCTTC.

The chain couples TRBV13 to TRBJ2-7; perhaps TRBD1 as D (5 bases). Germline assignment: CDR1 PRHDT and CDR2 FYEKMQ (reference sequence). With 5 bases removed from V and 3 bases from J, the gap between germline ends came to 14 bases. This CDR3 is 14 amino acids long. The CDR3 DNA reads as TGTGCCAGCAGCGCCACACAGGACATCTACGAGCAGTACGTC. Protein sequence: CASSATQDIYEQYV.

The count of this clonotype is one. The chain combines TRBV9 with TRBJ2-7, with TRBD2 identical over 8 bases. Germline assignment: CDR1 SGDLS and CDR2 YYNGEE. This CDR3 is 18 amino acids long. V shed 3 bases, J shed 2 bases, and the junction held 16 bases outside the gene matches. CDR3 in amino acids: CASSAPRRTSYRAYEQYV. CDR3 coding DNA: TGTGCCAGCAGCGCCCCTCGGCGGACTAGCTATAGGGCCTACGAGCAGTACGTC.

In its sample, this clonotype was seen a few times. The chain couples TRBV7-8 to TRBJ2-1, with D uncertain. The CDR3 contains 13 residues. Germline V gives CDR1 SGHVS, CDR2 FQNEAQ. V was trimmed by 7 bases and J by 6 bases, leaving 13 bases between them. The CDR3 DNA follows: TGTGCCAGCACTCAACGATGGGGCAATGAGCAGTTCTTC. As protein: CASTQRWGNEQFF. The full variable domain, with the rest looked up from reference TRBV7-8 and TRBJ2-1, is GAGVSQSPRYKVAKRGQDVALRCDPISGHVSLFWYQQALGQGPEFLTYFQNEAQLDKSGLPSDRFFAERPEGSVSTLKIQRTQQEDSAVYLCASTQRWGNEQFFGPGTRLTVL.

At least ten counts were recorded for this clonotype. The chain joins TRBV12-3 or TRBV12-4 to TRBJ2-3, with TRBD2 identical over 10 bases. The V segment lost 4 bases and the J segment 2 bases; nucleotides outside the gene matches: 12. The length of the CDR3 is 18 residues. CDR3: CASSSSGRGLKHTDTQYF. CDR3 bases: TGTGCCAGCAGTTCCAGCGGGAGGGGTCTAAAACACACAGATACGCAGTATTTT.

The rearrangement uses TRBV5-8 and TRBJ1-1, with 7 bases aligning to TRBD1. Germline-derived CDR1 and CDR2 are SGHTS and YDEGEE. This CDR3 is 15 amino acids long. J was trimmed by 4 bases and V by 5 bases; bases with no gene match: 11. The DNA for the CDR3 is TGTGCCAGCAGGAGGAGGGACAGTGGAATCACTGAAGCTTTCTTT. Protein sequence: CASRRRDSGITEAFF. Combining the CDR3 with reference TRBV5-8 and TRBJ1-1 gives the whole variable domain EAGVTQSPTHLIKTRGQQATLRCSPISGHTSVYWYQQALGLGLQFLLWYDEGEERNRGNFPPRFSGRQFPNYSSELNVNALELEDSALYLCASRRRDSGITEAFFGQGTRLTVV.

The sample holds many counts of this clonotype. V is TRBV7-2 and J is TRBJ2-1; the D gene is possibly TRBD1 (5 bases). CDR1 is SGHTA and CDR2 is FQGNSA in the germline V gene. The CDR3 has 13 residues. V lost 5 bases to trimming and J lost 10 bases, with 15 bases between them. In nucleotides, the CDR3 is TGTGCCAGCAGCCCCCCAGGGCATGGGGAGCAGTTCTTC. Translation gives CASSPPGHGEQFF. The full variable domain, rest sourced from reference TRBV7-2 and TRBJ2-1, is GAGVSQSPSNKVTEKGKDVELRCDPISGHTALYWYRQSLGQGLEFLIYFQGNSAPDKSGLPSDRFSAERTGGSVSTLTIQRTQQEDSAVYLCASSPPGHGEQFFGPGTRLTVL.

In its sample, this clonotype was seen a few times. The genes are TRBV18 and TRBJ1-2; no clear D. The CDR3 length is 12 residues. Trimming removed 6 bases from V and 1 base from J, with 6 bases in between. In germline, CDR1 is KGHSH, CDR2 LQKENI. CDR3 protein: CASSNNNYGYTF. The CDR3 DNA reads as TGTGCCAGCTCGAATAATAACTATGGCTACACCTTC. Using reference TRBV18 and TRBJ1-2 for the parts outside the CDR3, the full variable domain is NAGVMQNPRHLVRRRGQEARLRCSPMKGHSHVYWYRQLPEEGLKFMVYLQKENIIDESGMPKERFSAEFPKEGPSILRIQQVVRGDSAAYFCASSNNNYGYTFGSGTRLTVV.

This clonotype was seen at least ten times. The J gene is TRBJ2-6, the V gene TRBV6-1; no reliable D call. The germline CDR1 and CDR2 sequences are MNHNS and SASEGT. The CDR3 has 14 amino acids. V was pared by 6 bases and J by 0 bases, with 6 bases between. The CDR3 nucleotides are TGTGCCAGCAGGAGCGTCTCTGGGGCCAACGTCCTGACTTTC. Protein product: CASRSVSGANVLTF.

At least ten counts were recorded for this clonotype. This sequence joins TRBV20-1 and TRBJ2-3; 10 bases map to TRBD2. Looked up from germline, CDR1 is DFQATT and CDR2 is SNEGSKA (reference sequence). The CDR3 runs 19 residues. With 1 base clipped from V and 3 bases from J, the junction kept 16 bases outside the gene matches. Here the CDR3 DNA reads TGCAGTGCTAGAGGTCTCATGGGAGCGGGAGGGCCGAGGACAGATACGCAGTATTTT. It translates to CSARGLMGAGGPRTDTQYF.

The rearrangement links TRBV11-3 to TRBJ1-1, with D hard to call. CDR1 is SGHNT, CDR2 YENEEA, per germline. Deletions cut 5 bases from V and 1 base from J, with 23 bases between. The CDR3 sequence is 18 residues long. CDR3 nucleotide sequence: TGTGCCAGCAGCCGGAGGAACAGATGGGGTAAAACGAACACTGAAGCTTTCTTT. Translated: CASSRRNRWGKTNTEAFF.

This clonotype has more than one count but fewer than ten. The chain links TRBV11-3 to TRBJ2-2; 9 bases agree with TRBD2. J was trimmed by 1 base and V by 5 bases; bases with no gene match: 11. The CDR3 covers 18 residues. The germline V gene encodes CDR1 SGHNT and CDR2 YENEEA. CDR3 in DNA: TGTGCCAGCAGCCGCCGACTGACTAGCGGACTGAACACCGGGGAGCTGTTTTTT. Amino acids: CASSRRLTSGLNTGELFF.

This clonotype was seen ten or more times. The V and J genes are TRBV12-3 or TRBV12-4 and TRBJ1-1; possibly TRBD1 for D (5 bases). The CDR3 is 14 amino acids. V dropped 1 base and J dropped 4 bases, with 10 bases sitting between them. This chain's CDR3 is CASSLDGAGTEAFF. CDR3 in DNA: TGTGCCAGCAGTTTAGATGGGGCGGGCACTGAAGCTTTCTTT.

This clonotype has a count of ten or more. The chain uses TRBV12-3 or TRBV12-4 and TRBJ2-1; 9 nucleotides agree with TRBD2. The CDR3 has 16 residues. J gave up 5 bases and V 4 bases, and 9 bases lay outside the gene matches. The CDR3 DNA sequence: TGTGCCAGCAGTTGGACTAGCGCCTTGAGGAACAATGAGCAGTTCTTC. This gives the protein CASSWTSALRNNEQFF.

This clonotype was counted many times. This chain links TRBV20-1 with TRBJ2-3, with 11 bases lining up with TRBD2. J was trimmed by 0 bases and V by 5 bases; bases with no gene match: 10. The CDR3 contains 17 residues. CDR1 and CDR2 from the germline V gene are DFQATT and SNEGSKA (reference sequence). The CDR3: CSALGLAGTTSTDTQYF. CDR3 sequence (DNA): TGCAGTGCTTTAGGACTAGCGGGTACTACTAGCACAGATACGCAGTATTTT.

The sample holds a few counts of this clonotype. In nucleotides, the CDR3 is TGTGCCTGGAGAACCCCAGGGGAGTGGTACACCGGGGAGCTGTTTTTT. Its protein product is CAWRTPGEWYTGELFF. This chain uses TRBV30 with TRBJ2-2; TRBD1 is a possible D gene (6 bases). Trimming took 3 bases from V and 3 from J, leaving 17 bases between them. The germline CDR1 and CDR2 sequences are GTSNPN and SVGIG (reference sequence). CDR3 length: 16 residues.

This clonotype came up a few times. This sequence joins TRBV20-1 and TRBJ2-4, with TRBD2 matching 7 bases. CDR1 and CDR2 (germline): DFQATT, SNEGSKA (reference sequence). The CDR3 loop spans 15 amino acids. The V segment lost 5 bases and the J segment 3 bases; nucleotides outside the gene matches: 10. CDR3 loop: CSASGGSADKNIQYF. In DNA, the CDR3 is TGCAGTGCTTCCGGCGGGAGCGCGGACAAAAACATTCAGTACTTC.

The rearrangement uses TRBV5-5 and TRBJ2-2; D may correspond to TRBD1 or TRBD2 (5 bases each). CDR1 and CDR2 from the germline V gene are SGHKS and YYEKEE (reference sequence). Trimming took 3 bases from V and 0 from J, leaving 18 bases between them. This CDR3 has 18 residues. The CDR3 nucleotides are TGTGCCAGCAGCTATGCGCAAAGGGACGGTCCGAACACCGGGGAGCTGTTTTTT. It is translated as CASSYAQRDGPNTGELFF.